This T cell receptor (beta chain) was captured by sequencing in a study of T cells in Graves' hyperthyroidism and ophthalmopathy. This clonotype occurred a few times. The antigen is unknown. Per the germline V gene, CDR1 is MNHEY and CDR2 is SMNVEV (reference sequence). With 4 bases removed from V and 8 bases from J, the gap between germline ends came to 8 bases. This CDR3 is built from 11 residues. A roughly 9.3 ml volume of fresh peripheral blood provided the PBMCs. The study, taken as a whole, reports: In the blood, most expanded thyroid clonotypes above 0.001 appeared as well.

TCR beta CDR3 regions were amplified from RNA. The TCR CDR3 first-round RT-PCR relied on the HTBI primer set. TCRdb fed the multiplex PCR reads into MiXCR, producing one record per CDR3 protein. The sample records roughly 420,000 distinct CDR3 sequences, more than 15% being singletons. This clonotype originated in a woman under 30 with Graves' hyperthyroidism. This chain connects TRBV27 to TRBJ1-2; D is uncertain. What was sequenced was blood. CDR3 DNA: TGTGCCAGCAGTTCTGAGGGAGGCTACACCTTC. It is translated as CASSSEGGYTF.